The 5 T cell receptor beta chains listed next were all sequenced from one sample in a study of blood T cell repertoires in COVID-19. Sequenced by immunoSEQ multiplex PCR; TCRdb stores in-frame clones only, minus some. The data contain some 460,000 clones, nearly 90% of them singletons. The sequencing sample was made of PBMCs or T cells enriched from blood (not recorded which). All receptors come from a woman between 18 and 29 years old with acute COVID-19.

Here the CDR3 DNA reads TGTGCCAGCAGTTTTGCAGAGTCGGAGGGTCCAGGGAATCAGCCCCAGCATTTT. Translated, it gives CASSFAESEGPGNQPQHF. The chain couples TRBV28 to TRBJ1-5; D possibly corresponds to TRBD1 (5 bases). V lost 3 bases and J 4 bases, leaving 22 bases between the germline ends. The CDR3 loop spans 18 amino acids. Germline-derived CDR1 and CDR2 are MDHEN and SYDVKM. The variable domain in full, completed from reference TRBV28 and TRBJ1-5, reads DVKVTQSSRYLVKRTGEKVFLECVQDMDHENMFWYRQDPGLGLRLIYFSYDVKMKEKGDIPEGYSVSREKKERFSLILESASTNQTSMYLCASSFAESEGPGNQPQHFGDGTRLSIL.

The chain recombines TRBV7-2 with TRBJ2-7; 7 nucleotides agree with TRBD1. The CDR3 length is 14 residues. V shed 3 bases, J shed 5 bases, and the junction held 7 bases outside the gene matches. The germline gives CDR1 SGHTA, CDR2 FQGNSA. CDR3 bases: TGTGCCAGCAGCTTTAACAGGGGCGGCCACGAGCAGTACTTC. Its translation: CASSFNRGGHEQYF.

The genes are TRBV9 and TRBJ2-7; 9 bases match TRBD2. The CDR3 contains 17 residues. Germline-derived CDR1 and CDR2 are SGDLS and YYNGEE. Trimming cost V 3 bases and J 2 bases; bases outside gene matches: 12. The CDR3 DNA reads TGTGCCAGCAGCGGACAAAACGGACTAGCGACAACCTACGAGCAGTACTTC. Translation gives CASSGQNGLATTYEQYF.

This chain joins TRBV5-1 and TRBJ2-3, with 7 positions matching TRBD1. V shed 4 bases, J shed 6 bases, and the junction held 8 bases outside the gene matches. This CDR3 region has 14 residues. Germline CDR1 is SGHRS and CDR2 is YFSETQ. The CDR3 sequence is CASSQDRSTDTQYF. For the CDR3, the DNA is TGCGCCAGCAGCCAGGACAGGTCCACGGATACGCAGTATTTT.

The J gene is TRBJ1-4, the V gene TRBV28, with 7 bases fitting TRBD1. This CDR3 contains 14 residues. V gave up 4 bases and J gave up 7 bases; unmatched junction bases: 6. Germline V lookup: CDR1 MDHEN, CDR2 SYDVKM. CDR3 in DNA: TGTGCCAGCAGTTCGGGACAGCTATCTGAAAAACTGTTTTTT. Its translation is CASSSGQLSEKLFF. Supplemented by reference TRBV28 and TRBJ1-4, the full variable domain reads DVKVTQSSRYLVKRTGEKVFLECVQDMDHENMFWYRQDPGLGLRLIYFSYDVKMKEKGDIPEGYSVSREKKERFSLILESASTNQTSMYLCASSSGQLSEKLFFGSGTQLSVL.